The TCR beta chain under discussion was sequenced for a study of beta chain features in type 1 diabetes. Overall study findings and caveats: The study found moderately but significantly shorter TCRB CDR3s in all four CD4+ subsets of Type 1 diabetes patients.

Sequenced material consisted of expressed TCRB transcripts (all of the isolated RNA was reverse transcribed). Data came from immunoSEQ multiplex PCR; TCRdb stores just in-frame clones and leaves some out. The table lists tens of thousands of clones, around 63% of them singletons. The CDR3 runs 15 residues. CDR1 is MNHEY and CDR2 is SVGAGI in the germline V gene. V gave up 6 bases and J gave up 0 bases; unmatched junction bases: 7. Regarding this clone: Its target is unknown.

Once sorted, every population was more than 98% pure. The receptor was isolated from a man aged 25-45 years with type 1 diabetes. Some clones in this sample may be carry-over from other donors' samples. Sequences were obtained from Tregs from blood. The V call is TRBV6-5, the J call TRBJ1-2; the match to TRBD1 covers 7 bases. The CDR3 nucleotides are TGTGCCAGCAGGCCACAGGGGTGGGCTAACTATGGCTACACCTTC. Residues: CASRPQGWANYGYTF.